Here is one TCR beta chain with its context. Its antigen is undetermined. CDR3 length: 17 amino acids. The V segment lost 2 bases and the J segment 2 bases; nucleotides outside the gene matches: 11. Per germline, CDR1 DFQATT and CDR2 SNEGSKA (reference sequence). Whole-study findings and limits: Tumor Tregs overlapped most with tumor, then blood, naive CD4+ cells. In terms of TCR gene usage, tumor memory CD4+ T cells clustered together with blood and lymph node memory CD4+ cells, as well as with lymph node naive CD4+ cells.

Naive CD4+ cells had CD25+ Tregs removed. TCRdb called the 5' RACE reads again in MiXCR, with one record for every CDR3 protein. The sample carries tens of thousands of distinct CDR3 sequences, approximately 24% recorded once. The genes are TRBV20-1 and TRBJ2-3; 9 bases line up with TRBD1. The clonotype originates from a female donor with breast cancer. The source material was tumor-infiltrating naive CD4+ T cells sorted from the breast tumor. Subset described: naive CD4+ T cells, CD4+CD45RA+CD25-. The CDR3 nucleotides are TGCAGTGCTAGACTCCTGCGAGGGACAGGGAACACAGATACGCAGTATTTT. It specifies CSARLLRGTGNTDTQYF.